This T cell receptor (beta chain) was recovered during a study of control samples from healthy donors and cancer patients. Data came from immunoSEQ multiplex PCR; TCRdb stores just in-frame clones and leaves some out. The sample includes some 79,000 clones, roughly 93% of them seen just once. Germline V gives CDR1 MDHEN, CDR2 SYDVKM. V dropped 6 bases and J dropped 4; count of bases not matched to a gene: 6. The CDR3 totals 14 residues. This clone was seen once. The specimen was PBMCs. The clonotype comes from a woman in her 40s with lung cancer. This chain joins TRBV28 and TRBJ1-2; 9 bases match TRBD1. The CDR3 sequence is CASSQQGAAYGYTF. The CDR3 coding sequence is TGTGCCAGCAGCCAACAGGGGGCTGCCTATGGCTACACCTTC.